This T cell receptor beta chain stems from a study of T cell responses to AZD1222 COVID-19 vaccine. At the level of the study: Whether given at about 4 or about 12 weeks, second doses were pooled.

Repertoires were generated with immunoSEQ multiplex PCR, while TCRdb's copy carries only in-frame clones and drops some. The sample yields about 100,000 clones, 80% to 95% seen once. The germline gives CDR1 GTSNPN, CDR2 SVGIG (reference sequence). With 0 bases removed from V and 3 bases from J, the gap between germline ends came to 8 bases. The CDR3 is made up of 14 amino acids. The V and J genes are TRBV30 and TRBJ1-4; D perhaps matches TRBD1 (5 bases). The clonotype comes from an adult in good health. Sequenced here: peripheral blood, sampled on day 0 of AZD1222 vaccination. CDR3 in amino acids: CAWSVGHANEKLFF. The CDR3 nucleotides read TGTGCCTGGAGTGTGGGGCACGCTAATGAAAAACTGTTTTTT.